Sequencing of this T cell receptor (beta chain) was carried out in a study of cytomegalovirus exposure and HLA in healthy donors. The PCR used 60 Vbeta and 13 Jbeta primers. Some clones are missing from TCRdb's copy, which holds only in-frame ones; the method was immunoSEQ multiplex PCR. The sample includes around 300,000 clones, 85% to 90% of them seen just once. The germline V gene has CDR1 SEHNR and CDR2 FQNEAQ (reference sequence). The CDR3 covers 16 residues. Trimming removed 0 bases from V and 0 bases from J; junction bases left unmatched: 1. The V gene is TRBV7-9, the J gene TRBJ2-1; 8 bases fit TRBD2. The TCR originated in a woman under 30 in good health and CMV-seronegative. The sequenced sample was PBMCs. The CDR3 coding sequence is TGTGCCAGCAGCTTAGCCGGGGGGGGCTCCTACAATGAGCAGTTCTTC. Translated, it gives CASSLAGGGSYNEQFF.